The clone carrying this T cell receptor beta chain was recorded once. The data belong to a study of blood T cell repertoires in COVID-19. Study-wide context: Samples taken during acute and convalescent COVID-19 were collected in the United States, Italy and Spain. PBMCs, B-cell-depleted T cells, or T cells were the source of the cDNA or gDNA that made up the material.

In the original processing: Nucleated cell number was recorded as an estimate derived from reference gene primer amplification. Sequenced by immunoSEQ multiplex PCR; TCRdb stores in-frame clones only, minus some. That table supplies the V and J calls and clone size; D and trimming were determined from the DNA. The table records some 100,000 clones, almost 90% of them present only once. V shed 8 bases, J shed 3 bases, and the junction held 10 bases outside the gene matches. The CDR3 is made up of 14 amino acids. CDR1 and CDR2 from the germline V gene are GTSNPN and SVGIG (reference sequence). This sequence joins TRBV30 and TRBJ2-7; 10 bases are a match to TRBD1. This clonotype originated in a woman aged 70 to 79 with acute or convalescent COVID-19. What was sequenced was peripheral blood. CDR3 protein: CAANGQGVYYEQYF. CDR3 bases: TGTGCCGCAAACGGACAGGGGGTGTACTACGAGCAGTACTTC.